The clone carrying this TCR beta chain was counted only a few times. Its target is unknown. The data belong to a study of response to subunit inactivated influenza vaccine. The study's findings and limits: Authors suggested that a seasonal influenza vaccination recruits few new T cells each time.

TCRdb fed the RT-PCR reads into MiXCR, producing one record per CDR3 protein. The table shows almost 600,000 distinct CDR3 sequences, with 12% to 15% occurring only once. This CDR3 has 12 residues. The germline CDR1 and CDR2 sequences are DFQATT and SNEGSKA (reference sequence). V was shortened by 3 bases and J by 0 bases, with 5 bases between the two germline ends. The TCR was taken from a middle-aged man who received an inactivated influenza vaccine. The genes are TRBV20-1 and TRBJ1-2; D not certain. The specimen comprised PBMCs from blood, sampled 11 to 12 days after vaccination. CDR3 sequence reads: CSASSPNYGYTF. The DNA for the CDR3 is TGCAGTGCTAGTTCCCCTAACTATGGCTACACCTTC.